This T cell receptor (beta chain) was captured by sequencing in a study of T cells in Graves' hyperthyroidism and ophthalmopathy. Diagnoses used clinical symptoms, serum thyroxine and TRAb, thyroid ultrasound and orbital computed tomography. Template material for amplifying TCR beta CDR3 regions consisted of RNA transcripts. TCR CDR3 underwent first-round RT-PCR with the HTBI primer set. In TCRdb, the multiplex PCR reads were re-called with MiXCR into one record per CDR3 protein. The top ten hold around a fifth of the sample, which has 450,000 to 700,000 distinct CDR3 sequences, roughly 50% seen once. V trimming: 6 bases; J trimming: 4 bases; junction bases outside the gene matches: 6. CDR3 length: 13 amino acids. Germline CDR1 is DFQATT and CDR2 is SNEGSKA (reference sequence).

Sequencing used peripheral blood or thyroid tissue (not recorded which). The chain is built from TRBV20-1 and TRBJ1-2; 9 positions match TRBD1. This receptor was taken from an adult woman with Graves' disease, either hyperthyroidism or ophthalmopathy (not recorded which). This CDR3 reads CSAGGTGPYGYTF. CDR3 bases: TGCAGTGCGGGGGGGACAGGGCCCTATGGCTACACCTTC.